This T cell receptor (beta chain) was sequenced during a study of cytomegalovirus exposure and HLA in healthy donors. Study-wide background: T cells numbering about 200 million yielded 95 million to 140 million unique TCR beta sequences in an earlier analysis. Findings and caveats of the study: Among immune exposure information, only CMV serostatus was available.

V dropped 3 bases and J dropped 1 base, with 18 bases sitting between them. Looked up from germline, CDR1 is SQVTM and CDR2 is ANQGSEA. This CDR3 spans 16 amino acids. Concerning this clone itself: Its antigen is as yet unknown.

The PCR was carried out with 60 Vbeta primers and 13 Jbeta primers. The repertoire was sequenced with immunoSEQ multiplex PCR; TCRdb's copy has only in-frame clones and lacks some. Of around 100,000 clones in the sample, 55% to 65% are singletons; the top ten hold around 3.9%. This chain connects TRBV29-1 to TRBJ1-1; D may be TRBD1 (5 bases). The source of this sequence is a man aged 30-40 years in good health and CMV-seropositive. The sample comprised PBMCs. The CDR3 here is CSVEGLKFGQNTEAFF. The CDR3 DNA reads TGCAGCGTTGAGGGATTGAAGTTTGGACAGAACACTGAAGCTTTCTTT.